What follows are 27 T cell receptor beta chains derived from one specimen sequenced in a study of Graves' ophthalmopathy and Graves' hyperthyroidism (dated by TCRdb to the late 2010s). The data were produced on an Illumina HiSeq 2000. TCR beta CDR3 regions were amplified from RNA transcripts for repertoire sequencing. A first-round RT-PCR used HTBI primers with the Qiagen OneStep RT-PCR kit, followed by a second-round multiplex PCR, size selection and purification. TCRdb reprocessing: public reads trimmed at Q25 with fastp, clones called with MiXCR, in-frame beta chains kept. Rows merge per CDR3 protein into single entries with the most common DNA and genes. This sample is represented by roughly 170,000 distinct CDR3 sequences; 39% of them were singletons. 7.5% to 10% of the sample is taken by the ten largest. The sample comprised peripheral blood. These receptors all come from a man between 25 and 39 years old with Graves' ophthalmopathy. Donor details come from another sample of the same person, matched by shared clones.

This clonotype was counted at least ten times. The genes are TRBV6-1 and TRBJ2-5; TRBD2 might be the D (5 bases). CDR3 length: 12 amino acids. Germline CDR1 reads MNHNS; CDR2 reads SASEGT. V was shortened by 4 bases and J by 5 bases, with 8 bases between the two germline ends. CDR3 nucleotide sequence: TGTGCCAGCAGTGCTAGGAGGGAGACCCAGTACTTC. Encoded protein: CASSARRETQYF.

CDR3 DNA sequence: TGTGCCAGCAGTTATACAGCCCAAGAGACCCAGTACTTC. This codes for CASSYTAQETQYF. J is TRBJ2-5 and V is TRBV6-5; D ambiguous. The CDR3 is 13 amino acids. The germline CDR1 and CDR2 sequences are MNHEY and SVGAGI. Trimming removed 3 bases at V and 1 base at J, with 6 bases between.

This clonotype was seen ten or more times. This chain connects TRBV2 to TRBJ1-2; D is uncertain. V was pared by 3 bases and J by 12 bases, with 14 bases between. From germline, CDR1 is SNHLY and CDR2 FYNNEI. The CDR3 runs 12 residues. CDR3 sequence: CASSEGSGRHTF. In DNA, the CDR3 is TGTGCCAGCAGTGAGGGGTCCGGGAGGCACACCTTC. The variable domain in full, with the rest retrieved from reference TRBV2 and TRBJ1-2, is EPEVTQTPSHQVTQMGQEVILRCVPISNHLYFYWYRQILGQKVEFLVSFYNNEISEKSEIFDDQFSVERPDGSNFTLKIRSTKLEDSAMYFCASSEGSGRHTFGSGTRLTVV.

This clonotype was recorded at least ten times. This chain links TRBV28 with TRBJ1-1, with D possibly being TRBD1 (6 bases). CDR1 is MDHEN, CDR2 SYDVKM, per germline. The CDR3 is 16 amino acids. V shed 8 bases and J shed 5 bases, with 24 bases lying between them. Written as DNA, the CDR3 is TGTGCCAGCCAAAAACAGGGCGTGGTCCCCTCGACTGAAGCTTTCTTT. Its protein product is CASQKQGVVPSTEAFF.

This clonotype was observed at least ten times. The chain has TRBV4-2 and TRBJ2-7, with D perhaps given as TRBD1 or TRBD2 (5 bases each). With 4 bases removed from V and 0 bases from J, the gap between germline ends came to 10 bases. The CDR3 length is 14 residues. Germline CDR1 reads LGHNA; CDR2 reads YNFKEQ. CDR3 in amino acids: CASSPRDVSYEQYF. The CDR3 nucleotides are TGTGCCAGCAGCCCCCGGGACGTCTCCTACGAGCAGTACTTC.

CDR3 residues: CASTLNGRNSPLHF. Written as DNA, the CDR3 is TGTGCCAGCACCCTTAACGGTCGGAATTCACCCCTCCACTTT. The rearrangement joins TRBV12-3 or TRBV12-4 to TRBJ1-6, with D uncertain. This CDR3 is 14 amino acids long. Deletions cut 7 bases from V and 7 bases from J, with 14 bases between.

CDR3 sequence reads: CASSYSRTGVVEAFF. CDR3 bases: TGTGCCAGCAGTTACTCCCGCACAGGGGTCGTTGAAGCTTTCTTT. This sequence joins TRBV6-5 and TRBJ1-1, with 7 nucleotides matching TRBD1. CDR3 length: 15 residues. With V trimmed by 0 bases and J by 7 bases, 8 bases remained unmatched. Germline V gene sequence: CDR1 MNHEY, CDR2 SVGAGI.

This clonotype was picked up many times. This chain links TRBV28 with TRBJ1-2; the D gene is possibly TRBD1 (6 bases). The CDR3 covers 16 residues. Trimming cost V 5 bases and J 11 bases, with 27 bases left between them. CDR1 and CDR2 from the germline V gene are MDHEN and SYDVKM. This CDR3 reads CASSPLRGQPHVGYTF. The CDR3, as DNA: TGTGCCAGCAGTCCCCTACGAGGACAGCCCCATGTGGGGTACACCTTC.

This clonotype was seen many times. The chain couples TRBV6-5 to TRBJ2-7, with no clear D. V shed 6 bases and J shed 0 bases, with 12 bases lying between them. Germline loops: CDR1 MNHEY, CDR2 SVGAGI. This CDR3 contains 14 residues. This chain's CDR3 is CASSPAGRSYEQYF. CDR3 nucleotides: TGTGCCAGCAGCCCTGCCGGACGCTCCTACGAGCAGTACTTC.

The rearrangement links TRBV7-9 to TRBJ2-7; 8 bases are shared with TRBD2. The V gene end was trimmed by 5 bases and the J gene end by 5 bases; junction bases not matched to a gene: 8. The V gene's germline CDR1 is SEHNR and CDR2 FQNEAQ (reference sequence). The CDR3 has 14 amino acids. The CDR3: CASSGERETNEQYF. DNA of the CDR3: TGTGCCAGCAGCGGGGAGCGGGAGACAAACGAGCAGTACTTC. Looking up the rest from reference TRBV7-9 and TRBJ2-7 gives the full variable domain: DTGVSQNPRHKITKRGQNVTFRCDPISEHNRLYWYRQTLGQGPEFLTYFQNEAQLEKSRLLSDRFSAERPKGSFSTLEIQRTEQGDSAMYLCASSGERETNEQYFGPGTRLTVT.

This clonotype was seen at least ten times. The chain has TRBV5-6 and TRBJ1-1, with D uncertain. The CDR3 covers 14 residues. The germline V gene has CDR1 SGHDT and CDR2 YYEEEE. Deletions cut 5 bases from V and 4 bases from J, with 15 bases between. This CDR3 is CASSMYQLATEAFF. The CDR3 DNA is TGTGCCAGCAGTATGTACCAGCTGGCCACTGAAGCTTTCTTT.

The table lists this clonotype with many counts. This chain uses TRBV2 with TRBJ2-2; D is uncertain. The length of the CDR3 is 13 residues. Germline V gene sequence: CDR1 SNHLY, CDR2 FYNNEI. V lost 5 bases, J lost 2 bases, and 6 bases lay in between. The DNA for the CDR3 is TGTGCCAGCAGTTTCCTAAACACCGGGGAGCTGTTTTTT. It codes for CASSFLNTGELFF.

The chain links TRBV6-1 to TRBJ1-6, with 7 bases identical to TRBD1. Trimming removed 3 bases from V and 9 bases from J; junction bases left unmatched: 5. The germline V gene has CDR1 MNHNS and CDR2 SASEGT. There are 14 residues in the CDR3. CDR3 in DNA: TGTGCCAGCAGTGAGGGGACAGACGGTTCACCCCTCCACTTT. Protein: CASSEGTDGSPLHF.

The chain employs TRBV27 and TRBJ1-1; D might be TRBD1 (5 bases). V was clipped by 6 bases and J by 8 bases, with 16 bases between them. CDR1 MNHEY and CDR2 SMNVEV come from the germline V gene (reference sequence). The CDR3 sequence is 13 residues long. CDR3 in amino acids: CASRWDSEGEAFF. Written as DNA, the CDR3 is TGTGCCAGCAGGTGGGACTCTGAGGGGGAAGCTTTCTTT.

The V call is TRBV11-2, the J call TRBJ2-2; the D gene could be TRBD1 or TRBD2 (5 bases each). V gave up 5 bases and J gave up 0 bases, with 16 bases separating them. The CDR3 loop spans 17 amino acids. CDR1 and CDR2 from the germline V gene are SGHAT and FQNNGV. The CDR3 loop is CASSPRPGTANTGELFF. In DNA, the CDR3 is TGTGCCAGCAGCCCACGCCCCGGGACCGCGAACACCGGGGAGCTGTTTTTT.

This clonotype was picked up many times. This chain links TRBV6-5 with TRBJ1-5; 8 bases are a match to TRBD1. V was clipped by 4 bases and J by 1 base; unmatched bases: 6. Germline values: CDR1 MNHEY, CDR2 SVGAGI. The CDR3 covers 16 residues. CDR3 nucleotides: TGTGCCAGCAGTTCTACAGGGGGTTCAAGCAATCAGCCCCAGCATTTT. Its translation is CASSSTGGSSNQPQHF.

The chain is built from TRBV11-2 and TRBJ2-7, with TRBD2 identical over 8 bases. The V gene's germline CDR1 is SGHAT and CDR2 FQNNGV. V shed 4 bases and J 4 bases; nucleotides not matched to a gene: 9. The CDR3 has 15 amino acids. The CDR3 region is CASSSQAGAIYEQYF. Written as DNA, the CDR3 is TGTGCCAGCAGCTCGCAAGCGGGAGCGATTTACGAGCAGTACTTC.

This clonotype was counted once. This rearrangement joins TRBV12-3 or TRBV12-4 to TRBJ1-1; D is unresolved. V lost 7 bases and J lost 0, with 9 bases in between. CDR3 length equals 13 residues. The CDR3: CASTLELNTEAFF. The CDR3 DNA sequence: TGTGCCAGCACCCTGGAACTGAACACTGAAGCTTTCTTT.

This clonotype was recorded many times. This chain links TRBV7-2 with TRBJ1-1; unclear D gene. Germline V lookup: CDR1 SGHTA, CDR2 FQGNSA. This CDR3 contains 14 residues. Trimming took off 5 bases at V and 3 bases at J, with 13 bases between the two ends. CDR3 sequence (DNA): TGTGCCAGCAGCCGAGATGACACCTACACTGAAGCTTTCTTT. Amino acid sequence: CASSRDDTYTEAFF.

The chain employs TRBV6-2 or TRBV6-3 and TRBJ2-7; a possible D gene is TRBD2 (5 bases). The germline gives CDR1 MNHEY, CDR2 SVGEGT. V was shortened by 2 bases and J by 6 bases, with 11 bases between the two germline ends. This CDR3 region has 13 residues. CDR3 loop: CASSYGLGVEQYF. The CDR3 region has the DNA TGTGCCAGCAGTTACGGGCTCGGGGTCGAGCAGTACTTC.

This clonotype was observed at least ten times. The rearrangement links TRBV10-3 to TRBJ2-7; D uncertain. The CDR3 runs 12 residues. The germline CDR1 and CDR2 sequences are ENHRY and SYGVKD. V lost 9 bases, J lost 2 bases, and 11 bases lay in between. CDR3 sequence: CAIMGDAYEQYF. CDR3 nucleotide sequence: TGTGCCATAATGGGCGACGCCTACGAGCAGTACTTC.

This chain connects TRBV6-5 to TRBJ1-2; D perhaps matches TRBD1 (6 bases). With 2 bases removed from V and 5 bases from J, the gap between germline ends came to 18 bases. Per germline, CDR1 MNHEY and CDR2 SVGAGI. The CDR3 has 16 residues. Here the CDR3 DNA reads TGTGCCAGCAGTTACGGGACACCCCGGGGAGAATATGGCTACACCTTC. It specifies CASSYGTPRGEYGYTF.

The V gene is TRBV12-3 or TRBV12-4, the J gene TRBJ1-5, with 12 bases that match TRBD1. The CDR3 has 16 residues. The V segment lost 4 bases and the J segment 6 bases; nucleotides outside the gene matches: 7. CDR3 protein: CASSSPGQGAGQPQHF. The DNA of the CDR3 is TGTGCCAGCAGTTCTCCGGGACAGGGGGCGGGTCAGCCCCAGCATTTT.

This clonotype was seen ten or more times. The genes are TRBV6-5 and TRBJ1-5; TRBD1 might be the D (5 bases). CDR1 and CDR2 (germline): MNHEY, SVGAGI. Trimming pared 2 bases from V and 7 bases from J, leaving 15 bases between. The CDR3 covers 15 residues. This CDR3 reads CASSYGTREAQPQHF. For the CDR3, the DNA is TGTGCCAGCAGTTACGGGACGAGGGAGGCCCAGCCCCAGCATTTT.

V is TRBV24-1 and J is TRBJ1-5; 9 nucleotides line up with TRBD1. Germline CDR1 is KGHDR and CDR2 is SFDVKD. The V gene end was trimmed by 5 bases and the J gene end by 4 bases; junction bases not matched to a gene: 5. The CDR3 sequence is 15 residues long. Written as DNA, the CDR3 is TGTGCCACCAGTGTGGGACAGGGAGTTAATCAGCCCCAGCATTTT. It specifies CATSVGQGVNQPQHF.

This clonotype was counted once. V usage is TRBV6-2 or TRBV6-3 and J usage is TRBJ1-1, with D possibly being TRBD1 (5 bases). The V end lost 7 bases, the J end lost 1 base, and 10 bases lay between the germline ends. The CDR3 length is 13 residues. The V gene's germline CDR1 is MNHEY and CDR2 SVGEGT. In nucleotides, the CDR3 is TGTGCCAGCAAGGGACTCACGAACACTGAAGCTTTCTTT. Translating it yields CASKGLTNTEAFF.

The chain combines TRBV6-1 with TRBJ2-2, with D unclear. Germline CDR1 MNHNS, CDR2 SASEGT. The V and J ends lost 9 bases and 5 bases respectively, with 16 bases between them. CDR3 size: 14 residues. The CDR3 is CASSPALGTGELFF. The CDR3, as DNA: TGTGCCAGTTCCCCGGCCCTCGGGACCGGGGAGCTGTTTTTT.